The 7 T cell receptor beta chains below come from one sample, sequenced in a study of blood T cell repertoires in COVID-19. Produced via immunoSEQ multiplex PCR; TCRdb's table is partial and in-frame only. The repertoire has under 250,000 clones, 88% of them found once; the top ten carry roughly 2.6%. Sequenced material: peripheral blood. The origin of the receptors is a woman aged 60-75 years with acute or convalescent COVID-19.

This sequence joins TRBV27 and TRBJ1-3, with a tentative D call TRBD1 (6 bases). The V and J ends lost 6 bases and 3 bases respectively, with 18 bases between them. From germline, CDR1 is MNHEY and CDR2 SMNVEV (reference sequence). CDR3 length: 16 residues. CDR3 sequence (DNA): TGTGCCAGCAGCCCCGTTCTCAGGGGCCGTGGAAACACCATATATTTT. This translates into CASSPVLRGRGNTIYF.

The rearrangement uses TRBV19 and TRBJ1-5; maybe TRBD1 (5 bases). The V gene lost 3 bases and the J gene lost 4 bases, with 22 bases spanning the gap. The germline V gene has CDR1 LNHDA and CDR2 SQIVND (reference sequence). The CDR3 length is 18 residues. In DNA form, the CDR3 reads TGTGCCAGTAGTATGGTCCCCTGGCAGGGCCCCTTTAATCAGCCCCAGCATTTT. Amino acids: CASSMVPWQGPFNQPQHF.

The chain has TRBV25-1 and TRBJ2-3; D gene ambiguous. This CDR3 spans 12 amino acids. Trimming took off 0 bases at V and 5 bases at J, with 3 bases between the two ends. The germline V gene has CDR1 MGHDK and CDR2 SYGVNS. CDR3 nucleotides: TGTGCCAGCAGTGAATACGGAGATACGCAGTATTTT. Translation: CASSEYGDTQYF. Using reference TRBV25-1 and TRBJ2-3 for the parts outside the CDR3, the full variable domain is EADIYQTPRYLVIGTGKKITLECSQTMGHDKMYWYQQDPGMELHLIHYSYGVNSTEKGDLSSESTVSRIRTEHFPLTLESARPSHTSQYLCASSEYGDTQYFGPGTRLTVL.

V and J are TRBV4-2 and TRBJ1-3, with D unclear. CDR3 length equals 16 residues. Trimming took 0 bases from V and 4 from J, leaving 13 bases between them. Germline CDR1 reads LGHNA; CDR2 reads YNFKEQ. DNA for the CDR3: TGTGCCAGCAGCCAAGAGTTCGTCGCTCTAGGAAACACCATATATTTT. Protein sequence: CASSQEFVALGNTIYF.

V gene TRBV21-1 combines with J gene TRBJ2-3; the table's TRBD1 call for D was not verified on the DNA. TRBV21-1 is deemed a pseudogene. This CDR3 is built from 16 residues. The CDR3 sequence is CASSIGSDRGTDTQYF. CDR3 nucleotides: TGTGCCAGCAGCATTGGATCAGACAGGGGGACAGATACGCAGTATTTT.

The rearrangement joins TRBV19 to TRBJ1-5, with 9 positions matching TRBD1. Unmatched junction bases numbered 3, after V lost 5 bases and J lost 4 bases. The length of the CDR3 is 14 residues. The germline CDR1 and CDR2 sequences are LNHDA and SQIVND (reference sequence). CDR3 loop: CASSAGQGNQPQHF. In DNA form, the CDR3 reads TGTGCCAGTAGTGCGGGACAGGGTAATCAGCCCCAGCATTTT.

CDR3 in amino acids: CASSQDKWRTGVANTF. CDR3 nucleotide sequence: TGTGCCAGCAGCCAAGATAAGTGGAGGACAGGGGTGGCTAACACCTTC. The chain carries TRBV14 and TRBJ1-2; 9 nucleotides match TRBD1. J lost 12 bases, V lost 0 bases, and 14 bases had no gene match. Germline CDR1 and CDR2: SGHDN and FVKESK. This CDR3 is built from 16 residues.